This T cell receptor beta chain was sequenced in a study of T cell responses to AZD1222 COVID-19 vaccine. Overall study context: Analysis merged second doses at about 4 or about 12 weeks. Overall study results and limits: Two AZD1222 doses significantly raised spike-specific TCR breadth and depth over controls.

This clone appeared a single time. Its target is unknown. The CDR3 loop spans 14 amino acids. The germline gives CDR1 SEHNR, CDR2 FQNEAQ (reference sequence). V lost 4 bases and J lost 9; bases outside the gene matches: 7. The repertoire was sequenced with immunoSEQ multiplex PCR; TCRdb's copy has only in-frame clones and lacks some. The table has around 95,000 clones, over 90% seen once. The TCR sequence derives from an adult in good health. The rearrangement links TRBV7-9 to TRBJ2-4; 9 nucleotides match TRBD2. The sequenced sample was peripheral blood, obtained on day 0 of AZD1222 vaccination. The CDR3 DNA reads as TGTGCCAGCAGCTGGACTAGCGCTAAGGCCATTCAGTACTTC. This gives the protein CASSWTSAKAIQYF.